A single sample is the source of the 11 T cell receptor beta chains below, sequenced in a study of T-cell memory formation after mild COVID-19. MiXCR, run by TCRdb on the 5' RACE reads, gives a single entry per CDR3 protein. This sample has fewer than 450,000 distinct CDR3 sequences; 20% to 25% occur once, and the top ten carry roughly 9.7%. Sequencing was done on a sample of PBMCs or a T cell subset sorted from them (not recorded which). Receptor source: an adult woman who had mild COVID-19 (a few samples of this study predate the infection). Cell type and time point are not known.

This clonotype was observed a few times. This chain links TRBV5-1 with TRBJ2-3, with TRBD1 matching over 7 bases. This CDR3 is 16 amino acids long. V shed 1 base, J shed 2 bases, and the junction held 7 bases outside the gene matches. The germline V gene encodes CDR1 SGHRS and CDR2 YFSETQ. The CDR3 reads CASSLPGTDFTDTQYF. The CDR3 nucleotides are TGCGCCAGCAGCTTGCCCGGGACAGACTTCACAGATACGCAGTATTTT. Combining the CDR3 with reference TRBV5-1 and TRBJ2-3 gives the whole variable domain KAGVTQTPRYLIKTRGQQVTLSCSPISGHRSVSWYQQTPGQGLQFLFEYFSETQRNKGNFPGRFSGRQFSNSRSEMNVSTLELGDSALYLCASSLPGTDFTDTQYFGPGTRLTVL.

The rearrangement links TRBV2 to TRBJ2-7, with D possibly matching TRBD2 (5 bases). CDR3 length: 14 residues. The V and J ends lost 6 bases and 0 bases respectively, with 12 bases between them. Germline V gene data show CDR1 as SNHLY and CDR2 as FYNNEI. This CDR3 is CASSLRVVSYEQYF. The CDR3 DNA sequence: TGTGCCAGCAGCTTGAGGGTAGTCTCCTACGAGCAGTACTTC.

The chain combines TRBV12-3 or TRBV12-4 with TRBJ1-2, with D unclear. V lost 1 base, J lost 4 bases, and 7 bases lay in between. This CDR3 spans 13 amino acids. CDR3 protein: CASSLGVAYGYTF. CDR3 DNA sequence: TGTGCCAGCAGTTTAGGAGTCGCCTATGGCTACACCTTC.

This clonotype was counted a few times. This chain connects TRBV4-2 to TRBJ1-1; D is unclear. This CDR3 is built from 13 residues. V was pared by 0 bases and J by 7 bases, with 9 bases between. Germline CDR1 and CDR2: LGHNA and YNFKEQ. DNA of the CDR3: TGTGCCAGCAGCCAAGAGCAAGCGCTTGAAGCTTTCTTT. This sequence encodes CASSQEQALEAFF.

CDR3 in DNA: TGCGCCAGCAGCCAAGATTGGATATCCAATTCACCCCTCCACTTT. Translating it yields CASSQDWISNSPLHF. The gene calls are TRBV4-3 and TRBJ1-6; no definite D call. CDR3 length equals 15 residues. The germline V gene encodes CDR1 LGHNA and CDR2 YSLEER. The V and J ends lost 0 bases and 7 bases respectively, with 10 bases between them.

This clonotype was observed a handful of times. J is TRBJ2-6 and V is TRBV10-3; D not resolved. Germline-derived CDR1 and CDR2 are ENHRY and SYGVKD. Trimming pared 2 bases from V and 0 bases from J, leaving 2 bases between. This CDR3 is built from 14 residues. CDR3 region: CAISEVSGANVLTF. CDR3 DNA sequence: TGTGCCATCAGTGAGGTCTCTGGGGCCAACGTCCTGACTTTC.

This clonotype was seen once. V and J are TRBV30 and TRBJ1-1, with TRBD1 matching over 8 bases. This CDR3 has 13 amino acids. Germline V gene lookup returns CDR1 GTSNPN and CDR2 SVGIG (reference sequence). V was pared by 4 bases and J by 5 bases, with 6 bases of the junction left unmatched. CDR3 region: CAWNPTGGTEAFF. Here the CDR3 DNA reads TGTGCCTGGAACCCCACAGGGGGGACTGAAGCTTTCTTT.

This sequence joins TRBV30 and TRBJ1-2; 10 nucleotides align to TRBD1. V shed 7 bases and J 2 bases; nucleotides not matched to a gene: 16. CDR1 is GTSNPN and CDR2 is SVGIG in the germline V gene (reference sequence). CDR3 length: 17 residues. The CDR3: CALAGQGPFGPNYGYTF. In DNA form, the CDR3 reads TGTGCCTTGGCGGGACAGGGGCCCTTCGGCCCCAACTATGGCTACACCTTC.

The CDR3 nucleotides are TGTGCCACCCGGACCGGCACTTCTAGCACAGATACGCAGTATTTT. Protein: CATRTGTSSTDTQYF. The chain combines TRBV24-1 with TRBJ2-3; the D is unclear. This CDR3 is 15 amino acids long. The germline CDR1 and CDR2 sequences are KGHDR and SFDVKD. The germline V and J ends were trimmed by 9 bases and 0 bases, with 15 bases remaining between them.

V gene TRBV2 combines with J gene TRBJ1-2, with 8 nucleotides matching TRBD1. Losses at the gene ends were 4 bases for V and 7 bases for J; bases not matched to a gene: 14. Germline lookup yields CDR1 SNHLY and CDR2 FYNNEI. This CDR3 spans 16 amino acids. CDR3: CASSGRKSGQGSGYTF. DNA for the CDR3: TGTGCCAGCAGTGGAAGGAAATCCGGACAGGGAAGTGGCTACACCTTC.

This clonotype was seen a few times. V gene TRBV9 combines with J gene TRBJ2-1, with D perhaps matching TRBD1 (6 bases). Trimming stripped 2 bases from V and 9 bases from J, with 18 bases between. The CDR3 covers 15 residues. The germline CDR1 and CDR2 sequences are SGDLS and YYNGEE. CDR3: CASSVRGPGAGEQFF. As DNA, the CDR3 is TGTGCCAGCAGCGTTCGTGGGCCAGGGGCCGGTGAGCAGTTCTTC.